The rows below give T cell receptor beta chains drawn from one sample of a study of T cells in tuberculosis. Repertoires were generated with immunoSEQ multiplex PCR, while TCRdb's copy carries only in-frame clones and drops some. Altogether more than 70,000 clones are present, roughly 90% being singletons, with the ten largest covering approximately 2%. The specimen was CD1b-GMM tetramer-negative cells sorted from PBMCs. The receptors were sampled from an adult woman with latent tuberculosis. CDR3s include the opening cysteine and the closing phenylalanine or tryptophan. Fields, in order: V gene, D gene, clone size, J gene, CDR3 protein, CDR3 DNA. D genes are given only for firm matches. A clone size is listed for some rows: how often the clone was seen (once, few, many), or a class if it is expanded.

V gene: TRBV28
D gene: -
clone size: -
J gene: TRBJ2-5
CDR3 protein: CASSLLGSGETQYF
CDR3 DNA: TGTGCCAGCAGTTTATTGGGGTCGGGGGAGACCCAGTACTTC

V gene: TRBV2
D gene: TRBD1
clone size: -
J gene: TRBJ2-1
CDR3 protein: CASSGNTGGYNEQFF
CDR3 DNA: TGTGCCAGCAGTGGTAATACAGGGGGGTACAATGAGCAGTTCTTC

V gene: TRBV5-4
D gene: TRBD2
clone size: -
J gene: TRBJ2-5
CDR3 protein: CASSPEGRGEETQYF
CDR3 DNA: TGTGCCAGCAGCCCCGAGGGGAGGGGTGAAGAGACCCAGTACTTC

V gene: TRBV9
D gene: -
clone size: -
J gene: TRBJ2-3
CDR3 protein: CASSVGVDSRTDTQYF
CDR3 DNA: TGTGCCAGCAGCGTAGGGGTGGACAGTCGCACAGATACGCAGTATTTT

V gene: TRBV7-2
D gene: -
clone size: -
J gene: TRBJ1-2
CDR3 protein: CASSLARGGGYTF
CDR3 DNA: TGTGCCAGCAGCTTAGCCCGGGGAGGAGGCTACACCTTC

V gene: TRBV15
D gene: -
clone size: -
J gene: TRBJ2-3
CDR3 protein: CATSRGTSANTDTQYF
CDR3 DNA: TGTGCCACCAGCAGAGGGACATCGGCAAACACAGATACGCAGTATTTT

V gene: TRBV27
D gene: TRBD2
clone size: -
J gene: TRBJ2-1
CDR3 protein: CASSLGKRGGIQFF
CDR3 DNA: TGTGCCAGCAGTTTGGGAAAGCGGGGGGGGATTCAGTTCTTC

V gene: TRBV19
D gene: -
clone size: -
J gene: TRBJ2-3
CDR3 protein: CASSIFTSTDTQYF
CDR3 DNA: TGTGCCAGTAGTATATTCACTAGCACAGATACGCAGTATTTT

V gene: TRBV25-1
D gene: -
clone size: -
J gene: TRBJ2-1
CDR3 protein: CASSEGQGGNEQFF
CDR3 DNA: TGTGCCAGCAGTGAGGGGCAGGGTGGAAATGAGCAGTTCTTC

V gene: TRBV5-1
D gene: -
clone size: -
J gene: TRBJ2-5
CDR3 protein: CASSFGLQSPGQETQYF
CDR3 DNA: TGCGCCAGCAGCTTCGGCCTCCAAAGCCCGGGCCAAGAGACCCAGTACTTC

V gene: TRBV7-2
D gene: -
clone size: -
J gene: TRBJ1-6
CDR3 protein: CASSLGAPGDSPLHF
CDR3 DNA: TGTGCCAGCAGCTTAGGGGCCCCAGGGGATTCACCCCTCCACTTT

V gene: TRBV6-6
D gene: -
clone size: -
J gene: TRBJ1-2
CDR3 protein: CASSYGEGNGYTF
CDR3 DNA: TGTGCCAGCAGTTACGGGGAGGGAAATGGCTACACCTTC

V gene: TRBV25-1
D gene: TRBD1
clone size: -
J gene: TRBJ2-7
CDR3 protein: CASSEYFIGTGTYEQYF
CDR3 DNA: TGTGCCAGCAGTGAATACTTCATCGGGACAGGGACTTACGAGCAGTACTTC

V gene: TRBV5-1
D gene: TRBD1
clone size: -
J gene: TRBJ2-6
CDR3 protein: CASSFDGTANSGANVLTF
CDR3 DNA: TGCGCCAGCAGCTTTGATGGGACAGCAAACTCTGGGGCCAACGTCCTGACTTTC

V gene: TRBV15
D gene: -
clone size: -
J gene: TRBJ1-5
CDR3 protein: CATSRGIYHDQPQHF
CDR3 DNA: TGTGCCACCAGCAGAGGCATCTATCACGATCAGCCCCAGCATTTT

V gene: TRBV5-6
D gene: TRBD1
clone size: -
J gene: TRBJ1-6
CDR3 protein: CASSKVGNRGTSPLHF
CDR3 DNA: TGTGCCAGCAGCAAGGTTGGGAACAGGGGGACTTCACCCCTCCACTTT

V gene: TRBV7-9
D gene: TRBD1
clone size: -
J gene: TRBJ2-3
CDR3 protein: CASSDRDTLFTDTQYF
CDR3 DNA: TGTGCCAGCAGCGACAGGGACACCCTATTCACAGATACGCAGTATTTT

V gene: TRBV29-1
D gene: -
clone size: -
J gene: TRBJ2-5
CDR3 protein: CSVDSSGETQYF
CDR3 DNA: TGCAGCGTTGACTCGTCGGGAGAGACCCAGTACTTC

V gene: TRBV28
D gene: -
clone size: once
J gene: TRBJ1-2
CDR3 protein: CASSLPGPYGYTF
CDR3 DNA: TGTGCCAGCAGTTTGCCAGGGCCCTATGGCTACACCTTC

V gene: TRBV6-1
D gene: TRBD2
clone size: -
J gene: TRBJ2-3
CDR3 protein: CASSEGGRVVTDTQYF
CDR3 DNA: TGTGCCAGCAGTGAAGGAGGGAGGGTAGTAACAGATACGCAGTATTTT

V gene: TRBV14
D gene: TRBD1
clone size: -
J gene: TRBJ1-2
CDR3 protein: CASSHLGQGLYGYTF
CDR3 DNA: TGTGCCAGCAGCCATTTGGGACAGGGCCTCTATGGCTACACCTTC

V gene: TRBV6-1
D gene: -
clone size: -
J gene: TRBJ1-4
CDR3 protein: CASSEVAGNEKLFF
CDR3 DNA: TGTGCCAGCAGTGAAGTAGCCGGTAATGAAAAACTGTTTTTT

V gene: TRBV29-1
D gene: -
clone size: once
J gene: TRBJ1-2
CDR3 protein: CSVDPLGRPEYGYTF
CDR3 DNA: TGCAGCGTTGATCCTTTGGGCAGGCCGGAATATGGCTACACCTTC

V gene: TRBV2
D gene: -
clone size: -
J gene: TRBJ1-1
CDR3 protein: CASKQITEAFF
CDR3 DNA: TGTGCCAGCAAACAGATAACTGAAGCTTTCTTT

V gene: TRBV9
D gene: TRBD1
clone size: -
J gene: TRBJ1-2
CDR3 protein: CASSADRTTGGYGYTF
CDR3 DNA: TGTGCCAGCAGCGCGGACAGAACGACAGGGGGCTATGGCTACACCTTC

V gene: TRBV6-1
D gene: -
clone size: -
J gene: TRBJ1-6
CDR3 protein: CASRRTLDSNSPLHF
CDR3 DNA: TGTGCCAGCAGACGAACGTTGGACAGCAATTCACCCCTCCACTTT

V gene: TRBV19
D gene: TRBD1
clone size: -
J gene: TRBJ2-7
CDR3 protein: CASSPGQGKQYF
CDR3 DNA: TGTGCCAGTAGTCCGGGACAGGGGAAGCAGTACTTC

V gene: TRBV7-9
D gene: TRBD1
clone size: once
J gene: TRBJ1-1
CDR3 protein: CASSFFRGLNTEAFF
CDR3 DNA: TGTGCCAGCAGCTTCTTCAGGGGGCTGAACACTGAAGCTTTCTTT

V gene: TRBV30
D gene: -
clone size: once
J gene: TRBJ2-3
CDR3 protein: CAWSGTGTQYF
CDR3 DNA: TGTGCCTGGAGTGGTACCGGGACGCAGTATTTT

V gene: TRBV28
D gene: -
clone size: once
J gene: TRBJ2-1
CDR3 protein: CASSLGEGQFF
CDR3 DNA: TGTGCCAGCAGTTTAGGAGAGGGGCAGTTCTTC

V gene: TRBV7-9
D gene: TRBD1
clone size: -
J gene: TRBJ1-2
CDR3 protein: CASSIQGSSSDYGYTF
CDR3 DNA: TGTGCCAGCAGCATACAGGGGTCTAGTAGTGACTATGGCTACACCTTC

V gene: TRBV28
D gene: -
clone size: -
J gene: TRBJ2-1
CDR3 protein: CASRPPGMLYNEQFF
CDR3 DNA: TGTGCCAGCAGGCCCCCCGGGATGTTATACAATGAGCAGTTCTTC

V gene: TRBV21-1
D gene: -
clone size: -
J gene: TRBJ2-5
CDR3 protein: CASAEGQGDGTQYF
CDR3 DNA: TGTGCCAGCGCAGAAGGACAGGGTGATGGGACCCAGTACTTC

V gene: TRBV2
D gene: TRBD1
clone size: -
J gene: TRBJ1-2
CDR3 protein: CASSPPGQGYGYTF
CDR3 DNA: TGTGCCAGCAGCCCCCCGGGACAGGGATATGGCTACACCTTC

V gene: TRBV7-6
D gene: -
clone size: -
J gene: TRBJ2-5
CDR3 protein: CASRGGTRRETQYF
CDR3 DNA: TGTGCCAGCAGGGGGGGGACAAGGCGGGAGACCCAGTACTTC

V gene: TRBV11-2
D gene: -
clone size: -
J gene: TRBJ2-3
CDR3 protein: CASSLASGGQTSTDTQYF
CDR3 DNA: TGTGCCAGCAGCTTAGCATCCGGCGGCCAAACTAGCACAGATACGCAGTATTTT

V gene: TRBV29-1
D gene: -
clone size: -
J gene: TRBJ1-2
CDR3 protein: CSVGEGTNYGYTF
CDR3 DNA: TGCAGCGTTGGGGAGGGTACTAACTATGGCTACACCTTC

V gene: TRBV19
D gene: TRBD2
clone size: -
J gene: TRBJ2-2
CDR3 protein: CASSIGGLGATGELFF
CDR3 DNA: TGTGCCAGTAGTATTGGGGGACTAGGGGCAACCGGGGAGCTGTTTTTT

V gene: TRBV4-1
D gene: TRBD2
clone size: -
J gene: TRBJ2-3
CDR3 protein: CASSQYGGGATDTQYF
CDR3 DNA: TGCGCCAGCAGCCAGTATGGCGGGGGGGCAACAGATACGCAGTATTTT

V gene: TRBV7-2
D gene: -
clone size: -
J gene: TRBJ2-5
CDR3 protein: CASISQLGRTQYF
CDR3 DNA: TGTGCCAGCATCTCGCAGTTGGGGCGAACCCAGTACTTC

V gene: TRBV9
D gene: TRBD2
clone size: -
J gene: TRBJ2-3
CDR3 protein: CASSGTSGGARITDTQYF
CDR3 DNA: TGTGCCAGCAGTGGGACTAGCGGGGGGGCCAGGATCACAGATACGCAGTATTTT

V gene: TRBV7-9
D gene: TRBD1
clone size: -
J gene: TRBJ1-1
CDR3 protein: CASSLVGDRGLTEAFF
CDR3 DNA: TGTGCCAGCAGCTTAGTTGGGGACAGGGGGCTTACTGAAGCTTTCTTT

V gene: TRBV28
D gene: TRBD2
clone size: -
J gene: TRBJ2-2
CDR3 protein: CASRTTSGGRTGELFF
CDR3 DNA: TGTGCCAGCAGGACGACTAGCGGGGGGAGGACCGGGGAGCTGTTTTTT

V gene: TRBV6-1
D gene: -
clone size: -
J gene: TRBJ1-6
CDR3 protein: CASSLGGGGISPLHF
CDR3 DNA: TGTGCCAGCAGCCTGGGTGGGGGAGGGATTTCACCCCTCCACTTT

V gene: TRBV19
D gene: -
clone size: -
J gene: TRBJ2-2
CDR3 protein: CASSMVGQFGNTGELFF
CDR3 DNA: TGTGCCAGTAGTATGGTCGGACAGTTCGGGAACACCGGGGAGCTGTTTTTT

V gene: TRBV6-6
D gene: -
clone size: -
J gene: TRBJ1-6
CDR3 protein: CASLRVAESPLHF
CDR3 DNA: TGTGCCAGCCTCAGGGTGGCGGAATCACCCCTCCACTTT

V gene: TRBV4-3
D gene: TRBD1
clone size: few
J gene: TRBJ1-1
CDR3 protein: CASSQERGLGTEAFF
CDR3 DNA: TGCGCCAGCAGCCAAGAAAGGGGGCTTGGCACTGAAGCTTTCTTT

V gene: TRBV11-2
D gene: TRBD1
clone size: -
J gene: TRBJ2-1
CDR3 protein: CASGTPGQGSNEQFF
CDR3 DNA: TGTGCCAGCGGAACCCCGGGACAGGGGAGCAATGAGCAGTTCTTC

V gene: TRBV29-1
D gene: TRBD1
clone size: -
J gene: TRBJ1-1
CDR3 protein: CSVPDRGLVNTEAFF
CDR3 DNA: TGCAGCGTACCGGACAGGGGGCTAGTGAACACTGAAGCTTTCTTT

V gene: TRBV28
D gene: -
clone size: -
J gene: TRBJ2-3
CDR3 protein: CASGRTSRDTDTQYF
CDR3 DNA: TGTGCCAGCGGGAGGACCTCGCGGGACACAGATACGCAGTATTTT

V gene: TRBV5-1
D gene: -
clone size: few
J gene: TRBJ2-5
CDR3 protein: CASSFPQETQYF
CDR3 DNA: TGCGCCAGCAGCTTTCCGCAAGAGACCCAGTACTTC

V gene: TRBV13
D gene: -
clone size: -
J gene: TRBJ2-3
CDR3 protein: CAGSSPTRSTDTQYF
CDR3 DNA: TGTGCCGGCAGCTCCCCGACTCGGTCCACAGATACGCAGTATTTT

V gene: TRBV28
D gene: TRBD1
clone size: -
J gene: TRBJ1-6
CDR3 protein: CASPPSTGPLSPLHF
CDR3 DNA: TGTGCCAGCCCCCCTTCGACAGGGCCGCTTTCCCCCCTCCACTTT

V gene: TRBV4-3
D gene: -
clone size: -
J gene: TRBJ2-2
CDR3 protein: CASSQDTGTGELFF
CDR3 DNA: TGCGCCAGCAGCCAAGACACTGGCACCGGGGAGCTGTTTTTT

V gene: TRBV29-1
D gene: -
clone size: -
J gene: TRBJ2-1
CDR3 protein: CSVEGARNEQFF
CDR3 DNA: TGCAGCGTTGAAGGGGCCAGGAATGAGCAGTTCTTC

V gene: TRBV15
D gene: -
clone size: -
J gene: TRBJ1-2
CDR3 protein: CATSRDRGSAINYGYTF
CDR3 DNA: TGTGCCACCAGCAGAGATCGGGGGTCAGCCATTAACTATGGCTACACCTTC

V gene: TRBV27
D gene: TRBD1
clone size: -
J gene: TRBJ1-5
CDR3 protein: CASSPWTGSGNQPQHF
CDR3 DNA: TGTGCCAGCAGTCCATGGACAGGGTCGGGCAATCAGCCCCAGCATTTT

V gene: TRBV6-1
D gene: -
clone size: -
J gene: TRBJ2-2
CDR3 protein: CASTRLPMDGELFF
CDR3 DNA: TGTGCCAGCACAAGACTCCCGATGGACGGGGAGCTGTTTTTT

V gene: TRBV7-9
D gene: TRBD1
clone size: -
J gene: TRBJ1-4
CDR3 protein: CASSLGGTALGEKLFF
CDR3 DNA: TGTGCCAGCAGCTTAGGGGGGACAGCCCTGGGAGAAAAACTGTTTTTT

V gene: TRBV5-5
D gene: -
clone size: -
J gene: TRBJ1-1
CDR3 protein: CASSLAQGMMGTEAFF
CDR3 DNA: TGTGCCAGCAGCTTGGCCCAGGGGATGATGGGCACTGAAGCTTTCTTT